Presented here are 5 T cell receptor beta chains from one specimen sequenced in a study of blood T cells in healthy people across ages. Next came a second PCR, run for about 7 to 11 cycles, which used a sample-barcoded 5' primer along with a J-beta primer mix. TCRdb redid the calling of the 5' RACE reads with MiXCR, one entry per CDR3 protein. The sample lists 1.5 million to 1.9 million distinct CDR3 sequences, 40% to 45% seen once, with approximately 4.1% in the top ten. The material sequenced was blood. These TCRs come from a woman in her late teens or twenties in good health.

This clonotype was observed a handful of times. V is TRBV11-2 and J is TRBJ2-7, with 7 bases aligning to TRBD1. This CDR3 has 14 amino acids. Germline trimming cut 4 bases from V and 5 bases from J; bases unmatched to any gene: 8. The germline V gene has CDR1 SGHAT and CDR2 FQNNGV. The CDR3 here is CASSSRQGANEQYF. CDR3 sequence (DNA): TGTGCCAGCAGCTCTAGACAGGGTGCGAACGAGCAGTACTTC.

The CDR3 spells CASSLPDRDKTQYF. For the CDR3, the DNA is TGTGCCAGCAGCTTGCCGGACAGGGACAAGACCCAGTACTTC. This chain links TRBV12-3 or TRBV12-4 with TRBJ2-7, with 8 bases fitting TRBD1. The J call may be incorrect, as the DNA end agrees better with TRBJ2-5. The CDR3 has 14 amino acids.

This clonotype has just a few counts. The gene calls are TRBV6-2 or TRBV6-3 and TRBJ1-5; tentatively, D is TRBD1 (5 bases). This CDR3 spans 15 amino acids. Germline assignment: CDR1 MNHEY and CDR2 SVGEGT. The germline V and J ends were trimmed by 2 bases and 2 bases, with 10 bases remaining between them. Here the CDR3 DNA reads TGTGCCAGCAGTTACACGACCAGGGGCAATCAGCCCCAGCATTTT. This translates into CASSYTTRGNQPQHF.

The rearrangement joins TRBV20-1 to TRBJ2-5; TRBD1 matches at 7 bases. The junction had 9 bases not matched to a gene; V was cut back by 6 bases and J by 2 bases. The CDR3 consists of 14 residues. Germline-derived CDR1 and CDR2 are DFQATT and SNEGSKA (reference sequence). In DNA form, the CDR3 reads TGCAGTGCGTTTACAGGGGTGAGACAAGAGACCCAGTACTTC. This encodes CSAFTGVRQETQYF.

This clonotype was found a few times. The J gene is TRBJ1-1, the V gene TRBV30; D is unresolved. Germline V gene lookup returns CDR1 GTSNPN and CDR2 SVGIG (reference sequence). V lost 4 bases, J lost 5 bases, and 17 bases lay in between. CDR3 length: 14 amino acids. In nucleotides, the CDR3 is TGTGCCTGGACCCACGATCGGAGAAGGACTGAAGCTTTCTTT. It is translated as CAWTHDRRRTEAFF.